A selection of T cell receptor beta chains follows, all from one sample in a study of radiation and T cells in renal cell carcinoma. Here immunoSEQ multiplex PCR was the method, and the copy in TCRdb shows in-frame clones only, minus some. The data contain 10,000 or so clones, around 60% of them singletons. The source material was tumor tissue, sampled from a patient whose treatment was nephrectomy without radiotherapy. These receptors all come from a man aged 35 to 55 with renal cell carcinoma. CDR3s include the opening cysteine and the closing phenylalanine or tryptophan. D genes are given only for firm matches. Some rows have no size entry. The others give once, few or many, or a class for an expanded clone.

>-|TRBJ2-7|TRBV27|16|TRBD2
TGTGCCAGCACCCGGCAGGCCGGACTAGCGGGATACGAGCAGTACTTC
CASTRQAGLAGYEQYF
>few|TRBJ1-2|TRBV4-3|18|-
TGCGCCAGCAGCCCTTTTCCCATTAACAGGTCCCGGGGCTATGGCTACACCTTC
CASSPFPINRSRGYGYTF
>-|TRBJ2-5|TRBV5-1|14|-
TGCGCCAGCAGCTTAGGACGGAAGGGGGAGACCCAGTACTTC
CASSLGRKGETQYF
>large|TRBJ1-2|TRBV6-1|14|TRBD1
TGTGCCAGCAGTGAAAGCCAGGGGGTGGGTGGCTACACCTTC
CASSESQGVGGYTF
>once|TRBJ2-5|TRBV27|13|TRBD1
TGTGCCAGCAGCCACAGGGGGCAAGAGACCCAGTACTTC
CASSHRGQETQYF
>-|TRBJ1-1|TRBV18|15|-
TGTGCCAGCTCACCCCCTACTGGGGGGGACACTGAAGCTTTCTTT
CASSPPTGGDTEAFF
>-|TRBJ2-1|TRBV19|13|-
TGTGCCAGTAGTATCGGGGCTAACAATGAGCAGTTCTTC
CASSIGANNEQFF
>medium-sized|TRBJ2-7|TRBV11-1|15|TRBD1
TGTGCCAGCAGCTTAGCCGGGACAGAGGACTACGAGCAGTACTTC
CASSLAGTEDYEQYF
>-|TRBJ1-3|TRBV28|11|-
TGTGCCAGCAGTTTTACGGGCGATTCGGATTTT
CASSFTGDSDF
>-|TRBJ2-5|TRBV20-1|11|-
TGCAGTGCTGAGTTACAAGAGACCCAGTACTTC
CSAELQETQYF
>few|TRBJ2-7|TRBV4-3|11|-
TGCGCCAGCAGCCAGGGGACGGGCCAGTACTTC
CASSQGTGQYF
>-|TRBJ1-2|TRBV5-8|12|-
TGTGCCAGCAGCTTAACAGTATATGGCTACACCTTC
CASSLTVYGYTF
>few|TRBJ2-1|TRBV21-1|18|-
TGTGCCAGCAGCAAAGTGTGGGAAGCGGCTCGCTCCTACAATGAGCAGTTCTTC
CASSKVWEAARSYNEQFF
>-|TRBJ1-2|TRBV5-5|13|-
TGTGCCAGCAGCCCCGGGCCAAACTATGGCTACACCTTC
CASSPGPNYGYTF
>-|TRBJ2-1|TRBV5-1|13|TRBD2
TGCGCCAGCAGCCTGGGACTAGCGAATGAGCAGTTCTTC
CASSLGLANEQFF
>-|TRBJ2-1|TRBV19|16|TRBD2
TGTGCCAGTAGTACCCGACTAGCCGCAACCTACAATGAGCAGTTCTTC
CASSTRLAATYNEQFF
>few|TRBJ1-2|TRBV5-6|15|-
TGTGCCAGCAGCTTGGGACTCACAGGAGACTATGGCTACACCTTC
CASSLGLTGDYGYTF
>-|TRBJ2-5|TRBV27|15|TRBD2
TGTGCCAGCACTCTGACTAGCGGGAGCTTAGAGACCCAGTACTTC
CASTLTSGSLETQYF
>-|TRBJ1-2|TRBV30|12|-
TGTGCCTGGAGTCCAGGGAATGGAGGCTACACCTTC
CAWSPGNGGYTF
>few|TRBJ1-5|TRBV2|15|-
TGTGCCAGCGGGGGTAGGAGGGTAGGCAATCAGCCCCAGCATTTT
CASGGRRVGNQPQHF
>-|TRBJ2-4|TRBV28|14|TRBD1
TGTGCCAGCACTTCCGGGACAGGGTTTAACATTCAGTACTTC
CASTSGTGFNIQYF
>-|TRBJ1-1|TRBV29-1|14|-
TGCAGCGTTGAGATCTCAGTCAAGAACACTGAAGCTTTCTTT
CSVEISVKNTEAFF
>-|TRBJ2-1|TRBV5-8|13|-
TGTGCCAGCAGCTTGAGGGTCTCCAATGAGCAGTTCTTC
CASSLRVSNEQFF
>once|TRBJ2-1|TRBV11-3|16|-
TGTGCCAGCAGCTTAGTCGATAGGCGTGGTCGTGATGAGCAGTTCTTC
CASSLVDRRGRDEQFF
>few|TRBJ2-7|TRBV29-1|13|TRBD2
TGCAGCGTGGGGACTAGCGGGAACTACGAGCAGTACTTC
CSVGTSGNYEQYF
>-|TRBJ1-1|TRBV19|15|-
TGTGCCAGTAGTATTCGGCCACTCGGGGGGACTGAAGCTTTCTTT
CASSIRPLGGTEAFF
>few|TRBJ1-1|TRBV19|14|TRBD1
TGTGCCAGTTCGGAGGACAGGGAAGTGACTGAAGCTTTCTTT
CASSEDREVTEAFF